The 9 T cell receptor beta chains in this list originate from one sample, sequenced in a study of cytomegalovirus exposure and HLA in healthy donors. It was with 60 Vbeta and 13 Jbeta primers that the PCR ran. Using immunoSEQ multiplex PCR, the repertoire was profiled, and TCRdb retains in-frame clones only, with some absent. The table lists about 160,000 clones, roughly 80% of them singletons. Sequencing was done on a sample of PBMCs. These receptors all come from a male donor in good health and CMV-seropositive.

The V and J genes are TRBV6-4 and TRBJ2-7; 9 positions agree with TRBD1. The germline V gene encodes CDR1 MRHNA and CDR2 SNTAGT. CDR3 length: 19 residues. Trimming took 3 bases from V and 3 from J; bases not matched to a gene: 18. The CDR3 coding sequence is TGTGCCAGCAGTGATCGGGACAGGGACAACCCTAAACTTCGCTACGAGCAGTACTTC. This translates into CASSDRDRDNPKLRYEQYF.

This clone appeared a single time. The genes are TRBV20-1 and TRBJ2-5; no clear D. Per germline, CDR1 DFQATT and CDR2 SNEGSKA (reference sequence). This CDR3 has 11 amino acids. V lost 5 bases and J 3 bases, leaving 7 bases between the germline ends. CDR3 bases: TGCAGTGCTTTAACGGAAGAGACCCAGTACTTC. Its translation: CSALTEETQYF.

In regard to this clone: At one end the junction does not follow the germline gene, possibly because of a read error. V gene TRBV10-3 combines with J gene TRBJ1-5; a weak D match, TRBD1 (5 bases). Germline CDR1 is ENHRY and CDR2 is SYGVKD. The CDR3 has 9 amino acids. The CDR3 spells CATGTGGTF. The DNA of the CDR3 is TGTGCCACCGGGACGGGAGGAACTTTT.

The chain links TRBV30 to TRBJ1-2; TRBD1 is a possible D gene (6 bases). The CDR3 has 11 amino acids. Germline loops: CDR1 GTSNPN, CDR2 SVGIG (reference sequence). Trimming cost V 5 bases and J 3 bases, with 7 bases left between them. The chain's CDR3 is CAWGGYYGYTF. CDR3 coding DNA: TGTGCCTGGGGGGGCTACTATGGCTACACCTTC.

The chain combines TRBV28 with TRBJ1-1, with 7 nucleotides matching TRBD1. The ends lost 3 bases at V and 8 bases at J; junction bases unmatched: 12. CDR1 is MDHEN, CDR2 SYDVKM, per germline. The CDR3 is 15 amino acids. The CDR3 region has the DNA TGTGCCAGCAGTTTGGGTAGTGAGGGGGCGGTGGAAGCTTTCTTT. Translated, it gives CASSLGSEGAVEAFF.

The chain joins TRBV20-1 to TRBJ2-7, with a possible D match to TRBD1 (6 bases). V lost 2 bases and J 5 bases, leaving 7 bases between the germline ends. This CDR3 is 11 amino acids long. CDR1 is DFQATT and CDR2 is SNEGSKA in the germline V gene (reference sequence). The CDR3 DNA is TGCAGTGCTAGACAGGGGAACGAGCAGTACTTC. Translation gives CSARQGNEQYF.

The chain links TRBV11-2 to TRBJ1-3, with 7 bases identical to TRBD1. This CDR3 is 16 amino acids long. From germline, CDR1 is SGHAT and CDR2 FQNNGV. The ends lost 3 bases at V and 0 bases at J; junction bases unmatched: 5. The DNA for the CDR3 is TGTGCCAGCAGCTTTTCCCGGGACAGCTCTGGAAACACCATATATTTT. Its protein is CASSFSRDSSGNTIYF.

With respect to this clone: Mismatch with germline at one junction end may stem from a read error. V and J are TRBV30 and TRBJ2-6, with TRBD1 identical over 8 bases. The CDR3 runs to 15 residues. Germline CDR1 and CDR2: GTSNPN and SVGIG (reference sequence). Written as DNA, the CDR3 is TGTGCCTGGAGAACCAGGGGGCCTGGGGCCAACGGCCTGACTTTC. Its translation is CAWRTRGPGANGLTF.

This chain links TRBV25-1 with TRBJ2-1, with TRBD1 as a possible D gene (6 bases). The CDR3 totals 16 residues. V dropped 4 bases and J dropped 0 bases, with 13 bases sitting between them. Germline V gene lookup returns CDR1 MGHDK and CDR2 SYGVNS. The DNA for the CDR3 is TGTGCCAGCAGTGGCCTACCGGGACACTCCTACAATGAGCAGTTCTTC. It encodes CASSGLPGHSYNEQFF.